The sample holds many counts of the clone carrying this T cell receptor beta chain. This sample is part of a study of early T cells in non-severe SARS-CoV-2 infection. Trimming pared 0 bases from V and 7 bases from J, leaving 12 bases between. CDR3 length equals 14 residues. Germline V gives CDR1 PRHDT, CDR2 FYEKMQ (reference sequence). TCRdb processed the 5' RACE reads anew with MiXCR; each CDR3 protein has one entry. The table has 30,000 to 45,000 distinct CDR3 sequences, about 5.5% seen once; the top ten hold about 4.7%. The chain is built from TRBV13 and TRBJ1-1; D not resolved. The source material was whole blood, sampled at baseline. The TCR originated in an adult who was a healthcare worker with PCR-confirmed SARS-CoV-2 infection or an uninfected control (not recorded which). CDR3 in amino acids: CASSLGRLGGEAFF. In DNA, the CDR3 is TGTGCCAGCAGCTTAGGGCGGCTAGGCGGTGAAGCTTTCTTT.